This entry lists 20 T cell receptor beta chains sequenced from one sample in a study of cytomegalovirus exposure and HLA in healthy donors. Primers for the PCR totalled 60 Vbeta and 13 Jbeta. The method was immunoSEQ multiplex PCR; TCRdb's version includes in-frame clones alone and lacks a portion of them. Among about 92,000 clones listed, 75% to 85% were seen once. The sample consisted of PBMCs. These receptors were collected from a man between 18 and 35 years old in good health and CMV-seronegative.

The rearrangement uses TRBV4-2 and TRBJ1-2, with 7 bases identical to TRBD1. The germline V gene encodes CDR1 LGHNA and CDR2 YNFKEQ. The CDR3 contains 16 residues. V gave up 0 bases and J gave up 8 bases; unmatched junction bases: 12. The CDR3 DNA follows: TGTGCCAGCAGCCAAGAAAGAGACAGGGCGGGATTGGGCTACACCTTC. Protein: CASSQERDRAGLGYTF.

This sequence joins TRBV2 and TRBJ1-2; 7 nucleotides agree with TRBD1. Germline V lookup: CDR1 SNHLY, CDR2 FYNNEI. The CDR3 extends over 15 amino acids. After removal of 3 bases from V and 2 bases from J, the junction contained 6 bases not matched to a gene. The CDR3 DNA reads TGTGCCAGCAGTGATGAGTCAGGGGGGAACTATGGCTACACCTTC. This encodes CASSDESGGNYGYTF.

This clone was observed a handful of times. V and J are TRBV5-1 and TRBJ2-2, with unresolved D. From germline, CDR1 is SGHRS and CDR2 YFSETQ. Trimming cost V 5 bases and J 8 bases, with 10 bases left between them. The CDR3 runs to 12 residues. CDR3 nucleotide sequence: TGCGCCAGCAGTCTATCCACTGGGGAGCTGTTTTTT. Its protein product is CASSLSTGELFF.

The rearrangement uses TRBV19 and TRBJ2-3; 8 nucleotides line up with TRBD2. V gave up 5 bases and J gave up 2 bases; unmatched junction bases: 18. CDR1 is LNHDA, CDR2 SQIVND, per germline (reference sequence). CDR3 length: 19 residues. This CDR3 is CASSLQSAGGPLFTDTQYF. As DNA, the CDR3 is TGTGCCAGTAGTCTCCAATCGGCGGGGGGCCCTCTCTTCACAGATACGCAGTATTTT.

The CDR3 here is CAWSVRGTEDTF. DNA of the CDR3: TGTGCCTGGAGTGTTAGGGGGACAGAGGACACCTTC. V and J are TRBV30 and TRBJ1-2, with 7 bases lining up with TRBD1. V shed 0 bases, J shed 12 bases, and the junction held 7 bases outside the gene matches. There are 12 residues in the CDR3. Germline V gene sequence: CDR1 GTSNPN, CDR2 SVGIG (reference sequence).

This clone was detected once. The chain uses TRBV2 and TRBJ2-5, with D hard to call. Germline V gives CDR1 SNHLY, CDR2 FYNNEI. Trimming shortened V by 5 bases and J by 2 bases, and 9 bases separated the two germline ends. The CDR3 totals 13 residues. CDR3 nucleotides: TGTGCCAGCAGTAAAGACAATCAAGAGACCCAGTACTTC. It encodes CASSKDNQETQYF.

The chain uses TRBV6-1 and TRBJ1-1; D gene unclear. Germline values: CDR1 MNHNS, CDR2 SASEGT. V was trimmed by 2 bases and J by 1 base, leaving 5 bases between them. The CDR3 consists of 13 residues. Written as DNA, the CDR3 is TGTGCCAGCAGTGAATTCGGGAACACTGAAGCTTTCTTT. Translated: CASSEFGNTEAFF.

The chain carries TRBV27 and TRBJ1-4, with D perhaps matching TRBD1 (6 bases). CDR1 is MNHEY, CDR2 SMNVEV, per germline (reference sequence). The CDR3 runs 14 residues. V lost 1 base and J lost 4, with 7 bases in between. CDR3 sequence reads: CASSLLDSNEKLFF. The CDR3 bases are TGTGCCAGCAGTTTATTGGACAGTAATGAAAAACTGTTTTTT.

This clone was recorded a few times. CDR3 sequence: CASSQPLTGITPYEQYF. The CDR3 nucleotides are TGCGCCAGCAGCCAACCACTAACCGGGATTACACCCTACGAGCAGTACTTC. V is TRBV4-1 and J is TRBJ2-7; a possible D gene is TRBD2 (5 bases). Trimming took off 2 bases at V and 2 bases at J, with 19 bases between the two ends. This CDR3 region has 17 residues. In germline, CDR1 is MGHRA, CDR2 YSYEKL.

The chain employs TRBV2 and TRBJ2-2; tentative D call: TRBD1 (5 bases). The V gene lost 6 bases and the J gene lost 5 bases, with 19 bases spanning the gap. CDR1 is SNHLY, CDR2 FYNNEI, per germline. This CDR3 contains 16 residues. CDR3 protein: CASSVDSPARTGELFF. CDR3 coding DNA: TGTGCCAGCAGCGTCGACAGCCCCGCGAGGACCGGGGAGCTGTTTTTT.

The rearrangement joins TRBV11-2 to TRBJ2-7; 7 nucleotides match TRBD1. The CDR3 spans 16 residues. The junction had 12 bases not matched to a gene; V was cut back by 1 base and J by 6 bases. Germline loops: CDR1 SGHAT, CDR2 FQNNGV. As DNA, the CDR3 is TGTGCCAGCAGCTTAGGGGCCCAACAGGGGTCGTCCGAGCAGTACTTC. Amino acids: CASSLGAQQGSSEQYF. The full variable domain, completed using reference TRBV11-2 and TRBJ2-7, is EAGVAQSPRYKIIEKRQSVAFWCNPISGHATLYWYQQILGQGPKLLIQFQNNGVVDDSQLPKDRFSAERLKGVDSTLKIQPAKLEDSAVYLCASSLGAQQGSSEQYFGPGTRLTVT.

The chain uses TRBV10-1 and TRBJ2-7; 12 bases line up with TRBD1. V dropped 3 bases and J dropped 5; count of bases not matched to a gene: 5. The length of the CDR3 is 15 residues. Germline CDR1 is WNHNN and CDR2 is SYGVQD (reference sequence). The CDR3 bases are TGCGCCAGCAGTGACGGTGGGACAGGGGGCGACGAGCAGTACTTC. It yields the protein CASSDGGTGGDEQYF.

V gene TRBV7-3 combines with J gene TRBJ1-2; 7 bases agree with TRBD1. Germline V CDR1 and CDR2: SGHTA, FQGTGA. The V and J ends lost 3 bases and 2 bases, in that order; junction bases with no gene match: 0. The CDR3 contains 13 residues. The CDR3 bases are TGTGCCAGCAGCTTGGGACAGAACTATGGCTACACCTTC. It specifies CASSLGQNYGYTF. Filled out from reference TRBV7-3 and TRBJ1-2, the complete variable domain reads GAGVSQTPSNKVTEKGKYVELRCDPISGHTALYWYRQSLGQGPEFLIYFQGTGAADDSGLPNDRFFAVRPEGSVSTLKIQRTERGDSAVYLCASSLGQNYGYTFGSGTRLTVV.

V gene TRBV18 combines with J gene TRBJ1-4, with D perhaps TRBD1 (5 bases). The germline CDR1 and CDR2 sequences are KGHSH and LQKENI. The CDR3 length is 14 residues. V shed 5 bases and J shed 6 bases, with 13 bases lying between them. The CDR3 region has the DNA TGTGCCAGCTCATGGGGCGGTGACGATGAAAAACTGTTTTTT. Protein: CASSWGGDDEKLFF.

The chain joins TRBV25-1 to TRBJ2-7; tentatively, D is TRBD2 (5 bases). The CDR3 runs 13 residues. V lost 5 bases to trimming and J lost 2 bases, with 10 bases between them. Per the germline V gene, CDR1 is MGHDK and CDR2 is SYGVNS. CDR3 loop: CASSSGSTYEQYF. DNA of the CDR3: TGTGCCAGCAGTTCGGGGTCCACCTACGAGCAGTACTTC.

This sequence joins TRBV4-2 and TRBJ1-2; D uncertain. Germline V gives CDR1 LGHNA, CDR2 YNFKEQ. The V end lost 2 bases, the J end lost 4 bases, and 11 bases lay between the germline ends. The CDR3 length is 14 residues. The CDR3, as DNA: TGTGCCAGCAGCCAACGGGAGTTGGGCTATGGCTACACCTTC. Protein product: CASSQRELGYGYTF.

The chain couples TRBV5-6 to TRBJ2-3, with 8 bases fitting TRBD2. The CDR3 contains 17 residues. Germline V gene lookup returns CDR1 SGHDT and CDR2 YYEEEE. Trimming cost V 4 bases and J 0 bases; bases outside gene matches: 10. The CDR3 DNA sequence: TGTGCCAGCAGCATAGCGGGAACACTATCTAGCACAGATACGCAGTATTTT. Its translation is CASSIAGTLSSTDTQYF.

The CDR3 protein is CASSSQQGETQYF. The CDR3 nucleotides read TGTGCCAGCAGTTCTCAACAGGGAGAGACCCAGTACTTC. The chain couples TRBV27 to TRBJ2-5; perhaps TRBD1 as D (6 bases). Germline CDR1 and CDR2: MNHEY and SMNVEV (reference sequence). The CDR3 sequence is 13 residues long. The V end lost 4 bases, the J end lost 4 bases, and 10 bases lay between the germline ends.

This CDR3 is CASKSGGEADTQYF. DNA for the CDR3: TGCGCCAGCAAGAGCGGGGGCGAGGCAGATACGCAGTATTTT. The rearrangement joins TRBV5-1 to TRBJ2-3; TRBD2 matches at 8 bases. The CDR3 spans 14 residues. J gave up 4 bases and V 6 bases, and 7 bases lay outside the gene matches. The germline gives CDR1 SGHRS, CDR2 YFSETQ.

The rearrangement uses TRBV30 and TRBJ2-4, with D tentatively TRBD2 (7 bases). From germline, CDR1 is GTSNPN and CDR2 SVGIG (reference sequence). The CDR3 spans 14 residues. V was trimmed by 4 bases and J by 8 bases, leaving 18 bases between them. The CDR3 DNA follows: TGTGCCTGGACCTCCGGAGGGGGGGGTGACATTCAGTACTTC. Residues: CAWTSGGGGDIQYF.